The entry below describes one T cell receptor (beta chain). Profiled with immunoSEQ multiplex PCR; TCRdb holds only in-frame clones, not every one. The sample has millions of clones, around nine tenths seen once. The data were taken from a study of shared clonotypes between healthy human individuals. CDR3 length equals 14 residues. Germline V gene lookup returns CDR1 SQVTM and CDR2 ANQGSEA. The ends lost 0 bases at V and 8 bases at J; junction bases unmatched: 8. The genes are TRBV29-1 and TRBJ1-2; 8 nucleotides match TRBD1. The clonotype was recovered from a man between 18 and 35 years old in good health. The sample consisted of naive CD4+ T cells sorted from blood. Subset meaning: CD45RA+ positively selected. The CDR3 region has the DNA TGCAGCGTTGAAGATCAAGAGACAGGGGAAGGCTACACCTTC. It translates to CSVEDQETGEGYTF.